The 22 T cell receptor beta chains below were found in one sample sequenced in a study of shared T cell receptors in the human thymus. Only in-frame clones appear in the TCRdb table, and some are missing; sequencing was by immunoSEQ multiplex PCR. This table holds under 450,000 clones, roughly 94% found once. The sequencing sample was made of thymocytes. All receptors derive from a human donor.

The J gene is TRBJ2-6, the V gene TRBV6-4; weak D call: TRBD1 (6 bases). Trimming took off 0 bases at V and 4 bases at J, with 13 bases between the two ends. Germline CDR1 is MRHNA and CDR2 is SNTAGT. CDR3 length equals 17 residues. In nucleotides, the CDR3 is TGTGCCAGCAGTGACTCCCCCCGGACAGAAGGGGCCAACGTCCTGACTTTC. Amino acids: CASSDSPRTEGANVLTF.

The V gene is TRBV15, the J gene TRBJ2-5, with 8 bases identical to TRBD2. The V segment lost 0 bases and the J segment 2 bases; nucleotides outside the gene matches: 14. This CDR3 has 19 residues. Germline CDR1 is LNHNV and CDR2 is YYDKDF (reference sequence). The CDR3 nucleotides are TGTGCCACCAGCAGAGATAATCTAGCGGGCTTACTACCGCAAGAGACCCAGTACTTC. Translation: CATSRDNLAGLLPQETQYF.

The genes are TRBV6-4 and TRBJ2-3, with a possible D match to TRBD2 (5 bases). V dropped 3 bases and J dropped 5 bases, with 21 bases sitting between them. In germline, CDR1 is MRHNA, CDR2 SNTAGT. The CDR3 runs 17 residues. In DNA form, the CDR3 reads TGTGCCAGCAGTGAAAGTGGATCCAAAAAAGGGAGAGATACGCAGTATTTT. This encodes CASSESGSKKGRDTQYF.

The chain joins TRBV15 to TRBJ1-3; the D gene is possibly TRBD1 (5 bases). Germline CDR1 reads LNHNV; CDR2 reads YYDKDF (reference sequence). Between the trimmed V and J ends, which lost 0 bases and 0 bases, there was a span of 12 bases. The length of the CDR3 is 17 residues. The DNA for the CDR3 is TGTGCCACCAGCAGAGACGGACGGGACCACTCTGGAAACACCATATATTTT. It specifies CATSRDGRDHSGNTIYF.

The rearrangement links TRBV11-2 to TRBJ1-1; no firm D call. The V end lost 6 bases, the J end lost 10 bases, and 15 bases lay between the germline ends. The CDR3 covers 12 residues. Germline CDR1 is SGHAT and CDR2 is FQNNGV. The CDR3 spells CASRTSGSTAFF. As DNA, the CDR3 is TGTGCCAGCAGAACCTCGGGGAGCACAGCTTTCTTT.

The chain recombines TRBV11-2 with TRBJ2-5; D is uncertain. Germline V lookup: CDR1 SGHAT, CDR2 FQNNGV. V lost 0 bases and J lost 5, with 10 bases in between. This CDR3 is 14 amino acids long. The CDR3, as DNA: TGTGCCAGCAGCTTAGATCCTTGGGGTGAGACCCAGTACTTC. As protein: CASSLDPWGETQYF.

The chain carries TRBV5-6 and TRBJ1-5, with 7 bases lining up with TRBD1. The CDR3 is 15 residues long. The V gene's germline CDR1 is SGHDT and CDR2 YYEEEE. Trimming at V came to 0 bases and at J to 7 bases, leaving 7 bases not matched to a gene. The DNA for the CDR3 is TGTGCCAGCAGCTTGGGTCAGGGGGTTAAACAGCCCCAGCATTTT. Encoded protein: CASSLGQGVKQPQHF.

The chain carries TRBV7-2 and TRBJ2-5, with 12 bases lining up with TRBD1. This CDR3 has 17 residues. Germline V gene sequence: CDR1 SGHTA, CDR2 FQGNSA. Germline trimming cut 5 bases from V and 5 bases from J; bases unmatched to any gene: 12. CDR3 nucleotide sequence: TGTGCCAGCAGCCGTTCCGGGGGACAGGGGGCATATGAGACCCAGTACTTC. As protein: CASSRSGGQGAYETQYF.

This sequence joins TRBV10-2 and TRBJ1-1, with TRBD1 matching over 9 bases. This CDR3 is 14 amino acids long. From germline, CDR1 is WSHSY and CDR2 SAAADI. V lost 8 bases to trimming and J lost 1 base; unmatched junction nucleotides: 5. As DNA, the CDR3 is TGCGCCAGCTCGAAGGGACAGGGGAACACTGAAGCTTTCTTT. Translated, it gives CASSKGQGNTEAFF.

The chain joins TRBV9 to TRBJ2-7, with 7 bases lining up with TRBD1. This CDR3 has 14 residues. Germline V lookup: CDR1 SGDLS, CDR2 YYNGEE. J lost 0 bases, V lost 5 bases, and 5 bases had no gene match. The CDR3 DNA reads as TGTGCCAGCAGTCCTGACAGGGTCTCCTACGAGCAGTACTTC. Translated: CASSPDRVSYEQYF.

This chain joins TRBV4-1 and TRBJ2-3, with D perhaps given as TRBD1 or TRBD2 (5 bases each). V lost 0 bases and J lost 8, with 27 bases in between. The germline CDR1 and CDR2 sequences are MGHRA and YSYEKL. The CDR3 is made up of 19 amino acids. The CDR3 protein is CASSQEADWDGDRAVTQYF. The CDR3 DNA reads as TGCGCCAGCAGCCAAGAAGCGGACTGGGACGGGGACCGGGCGGTTACGCAGTATTTT.

The genes are TRBV27 and TRBJ1-5; D is unclear. V was cut by 6 bases and J by 7 bases, with 16 bases left in between. CDR1 MNHEY and CDR2 SMNVEV come from the germline V gene (reference sequence). CDR3 size: 14 residues. The CDR3 here is CASSLRVPGQPQHF. The CDR3 coding sequence is TGTGCCAGCAGCTTGCGGGTGCCCGGGCAGCCCCAGCATTTT.

The rearrangement joins TRBV5-1 to TRBJ2-6; D possibly uses TRBD1 or TRBD2 (5 bases each). Germline-derived CDR1 and CDR2 are SGHRS and YFSETQ. Trimming stripped 4 bases from V and 1 base from J, with 15 bases between. The CDR3 extends over 17 amino acids. CDR3 loop: CASSPRDGNSGANVLTF. CDR3 coding DNA: TGCGCCAGCAGCCCGAGGGACGGAAATTCTGGGGCCAACGTCCTGACTTTC. The full variable domain, in which reference TRBV5-1 and TRBJ2-6 provide the parts outside the CDR3, is KAGVTQTPRYLIKTRGQQVTLSCSPISGHRSVSWYQQTPGQGLQFLFEYFSETQRNKGNFPGRFSGRQFSNSRSEMNVSTLELGDSALYLCASSPRDGNSGANVLTFGAGSRLTVL.

The chain joins TRBV11-2 to TRBJ1-5; D is possibly TRBD1 (5 bases). Between the trimmed V and J ends, which lost 6 bases and 5 bases, there was a span of 11 bases. There are 13 residues in the CDR3. Germline V gene lookup returns CDR1 SGHAT and CDR2 FQNNGV. The CDR3 DNA is TGTGCCAGCAGTACAGGCGCCCATCAGCCCCAGCATTTT. This translates into CASSTGAHQPQHF.

The chain recombines TRBV27 with TRBJ1-1; 8 nucleotides match TRBD1. This CDR3 is 16 amino acids long. Germline V CDR1 and CDR2: MNHEY, SMNVEV (reference sequence). J gave up 0 bases and V 5 bases, and 8 bases lay outside the gene matches. The CDR3 nucleotides are TGTGCCAGCAGTACCAGGACAGGGCCAATGAACACTGAAGCTTTCTTT. Translating it yields CASSTRTGPMNTEAFF.

CDR3 amino acids: CASSPPGLAMGETQYF. The DNA of the CDR3 is TGTGCCAGCAGCCCTCCGGGACTAGCGATGGGAGAGACCCAGTACTTC. The chain recombines TRBV4-2 with TRBJ2-5, with 10 bases aligning to TRBD2. V was pared by 4 bases and J by 4 bases, with 9 bases of the junction left unmatched. This CDR3 spans 16 amino acids. The germline V gene encodes CDR1 LGHNA and CDR2 YNFKEQ.

The CDR3 is CASSSPMKRAFIDEQFF. The CDR3 nucleotides read TGTGCCAGCAGTTCCCCTATGAAGAGGGCTTTTATCGATGAGCAGTTCTTC. The J gene is TRBJ2-1, the V gene TRBV28; weak D call: TRBD2 (5 bases). V was clipped by 4 bases and J by 8 bases, with 24 bases between them. There are 17 residues in the CDR3. The germline gives CDR1 MDHEN, CDR2 SYDVKM.

This chain uses TRBV5-1 with TRBJ2-5, with 12 bases matching TRBD2. Germline CDR1 reads SGHRS; CDR2 reads YFSETQ. This CDR3 spans 15 amino acids. Trimming removed 4 bases from V and 2 bases from J; junction bases left unmatched: 3. This chain's CDR3 is CASSAGTSGQETQYF. CDR3 nucleotides: TGCGCCAGCAGCGCCGGGACTAGCGGGCAAGAGACCCAGTACTTC.

The rearrangement links TRBV29-1 to TRBJ2-5, with D possibly matching TRBD2 (6 bases). The CDR3 is made up of 14 amino acids. Germline values: CDR1 SQVTM, CDR2 ANQGSEA. The V and J ends lost 6 bases and 0 bases respectively, with 14 bases between them. CDR3 DNA: TGCAGCGTCCCCTCGGGGGAGTACCAAGAGACCCAGTACTTC. Translated: CSVPSGEYQETQYF.

V gene TRBV6-1 combines with J gene TRBJ1-1; no definite D call. CDR3 size: 15 residues. Trimming took off 2 bases at V and 8 bases at J, with 18 bases between the two ends. CDR1 MNHNS and CDR2 SASEGT come from the germline V gene. The CDR3 sequence is CASSETASSSAEAFF. The CDR3 DNA is TGTGCCAGCAGTGAAACAGCGTCCTCGTCCGCCGAAGCTTTCTTT.

V and J are TRBV6-1 and TRBJ2-1; unclear D gene. V shed 7 bases and J shed 7 bases, with 17 bases lying between them. CDR1 is MNHNS and CDR2 is SASEGT in the germline V gene. This CDR3 is built from 14 residues. CDR3 loop: CASKAPMARNEQFF. CDR3 in DNA: TGTGCCAGCAAAGCACCGATGGCGCGGAATGAGCAGTTCTTC.

V usage is TRBV10-3 and J usage is TRBJ1-5; no reliable D call. CDR3 length equals 12 residues. From germline, CDR1 is ENHRY and CDR2 SYGVKD. The germline V and J ends were trimmed by 10 bases and 8 bases, with 15 bases remaining between them. As DNA, the CDR3 is TGTGCCACCGCCAGGAAGGGAGAGCCCCAGCATTTT. Translated: CATARKGEPQHF.